The next 18 T cell receptor beta chains were all read from a single sample in a study of T cells in localized non-small cell lung cancer. The protocol was immunoSEQ multiplex PCR, while the TCRdb copy is restricted to in-frame clones and leaves out a portion. The sample has 75,000 to 85,000 clones; 80% are singletons. This material consisted of peripheral blood, taken before any cancer treatment. The receptors come from a female donor aged 60 or older with stage I lung adenocarcinoma.

This chain links TRBV7-9 with TRBJ1-1; D might be TRBD1 (6 bases). The V gene's germline CDR1 is SEHNR and CDR2 FQNEAQ (reference sequence). The V and J ends lost 2 bases and 8 bases respectively, with 12 bases between them. This CDR3 region has 13 residues. The CDR3, as DNA: TGTGCCAGCAGCTTAATCGGGACACCCGAAGCTTTCTTT. Protein sequence: CASSLIGTPEAFF.

The rearrangement uses TRBV5-6 and TRBJ2-2; 8 bases map to TRBD2. From germline, CDR1 is SGHDT and CDR2 YYEEEE. V was clipped by 6 bases and J by 6 bases; unmatched bases: 10. This CDR3 is built from 15 residues. The CDR3 region is CASTRGGSWSGELFF. The CDR3 nucleotides read TGTGCCAGCACCCGGGGGGGCAGCTGGTCCGGGGAGCTGTTTTTT.

The rearrangement joins TRBV5-4 to TRBJ2-7, with D unresolved. V lost 7 bases and J lost 0, with 11 bases in between. Germline CDR1 and CDR2: SGHNT and YYREEE (reference sequence). The CDR3 has 13 residues. CDR3 sequence (DNA): TGTGCCAGCGGGCGGCAGCCCTCCTACGAGCAGTACTTC. Amino acids: CASGRQPSYEQYF.

The V and J genes are TRBV19 and TRBJ1-4; maybe TRBD1 (5 bases). V lost 3 bases and J lost 5, with 16 bases in between. This CDR3 has 16 amino acids. Germline CDR1 is LNHDA and CDR2 is SQIVND (reference sequence). CDR3 sequence (DNA): TGTGCCAGTAGTATCGGCCCGGGACTGCAAAATGAAAAACTGTTTTTT. Protein sequence: CASSIGPGLQNEKLFF.

The chain combines TRBV19 with TRBJ1-1; 9 bases are shared with TRBD1. With 2 bases clipped from V and 12 bases from J, the junction kept 7 bases outside the gene matches. Germline assignment: CDR1 LNHDA and CDR2 SQIVND (reference sequence). There are 13 residues in the CDR3. CDR3 nucleotides: TGTGCCAGTAGTATAAGTTCCGGGACAGGGACTTTCTTT. This codes for CASSISSGTGTFF.

This clone was detected a few times. This chain uses TRBV6-6 with TRBJ1-2; D not resolved. The V gene's germline CDR1 is MNHNY and CDR2 SVGAGI (reference sequence). The ends were cut back, 2 bases at V and 0 bases at J, with 10 bases in the middle. The CDR3 contains 15 residues. DNA of the CDR3: TGTGCCAGCAGTTACGGACTCGGGGCTAACTATGGCTACACCTTC. It encodes CASSYGLGANYGYTF.

Here the CDR3 DNA reads TGTGCCAGCAGCGTAGAAAATCCCGAGACAGGGTACACTGAAGCTTTCTTT. It codes for CASSVENPETGYTEAFF. The rearrangement uses TRBV9 and TRBJ1-1; TRBD1 aligns across 7 bases. With V trimmed by 0 bases and J by 3 bases, 11 bases remained unmatched. Germline V gene lookup returns CDR1 SGDLS and CDR2 YYNGEE. The CDR3 extends over 17 amino acids. Based on the CDR3 plus reference TRBV9 and TRBJ1-1, the full variable domain is DSGVTQTPKHLITATGQRVTLRCSPRSGDLSVYWYQQSLDQGLQFLIQYYNGEERAKGNILERFSAQQFPDLHSELNLSSLELGDSALYFCASSVENPETGYTEAFFGQGTRLTVV.

The chain has TRBV5-6 and TRBJ1-5; weak D call: TRBD1 (6 bases). CDR1 is SGHDT, CDR2 YYEEEE, per germline. V lost 6 bases, J lost 3 bases, and 16 bases lay in between. This CDR3 is 15 amino acids long. The CDR3 spells CASNNWGALNQPQHF. DNA for the CDR3: TGTGCCAGCAACAATTGGGGGGCGCTCAATCAGCCCCAGCATTTT.

CDR3 bases: TGCGCCAGCAGCCAAGATCGGCCAGGCACAGATACGCAGTATTTT. Amino acids: CASSQDRPGTDTQYF. The J gene is TRBJ2-3, the V gene TRBV4-3; unclear D gene. The CDR3 is made up of 15 amino acids. The ends were cut back, 0 bases at V and 1 base at J, with 8 bases in the middle. Germline V gene lookup returns CDR1 LGHNA and CDR2 YSLEER.

The V gene is TRBV10-3, the J gene TRBJ2-1; TRBD1 agrees at 8 bases. V lost 4 bases and J lost 10; bases outside the gene matches: 6. The germline V gene has CDR1 ENHRY and CDR2 SYGVKD. CDR3 length: 13 amino acids. The CDR3 region is CAISADRGGEQFF. The CDR3 DNA reads TGTGCCATCAGTGCTGACAGGGGTGGCGAGCAGTTCTTC.

V gene TRBV5-8 combines with J gene TRBJ2-2, with unresolved D. Germline V lookup: CDR1 SGHTS, CDR2 YDEGEE. This CDR3 comprises 15 residues. V lost 0 bases and J lost 3, with 9 bases in between. This CDR3 reads CASSLEQIDTGELFF. The CDR3 DNA reads TGTGCCAGCAGCTTGGAACAGATTGACACCGGGGAGCTGTTTTTT.

Notes on this clone: The same CDR3 arises from other DNA sequences in this sample as well. The chain couples TRBV6-1 to TRBJ1-5; D unresolved. Germline V lookup: CDR1 MNHNS, CDR2 SASEGT. With 7 bases removed from V and 3 bases from J, the gap between germline ends came to 13 bases. The CDR3 loop spans 14 amino acids. The CDR3 is CASTPPGSNQPQHF. CDR3 nucleotides: TGTGCCAGCACCCCCCCTGGGTCCAATCAGCCCCAGCATTTT.

V is TRBV11-2 and J is TRBJ1-1; D not certain. V was pared by 2 bases and J by 4 bases, with 8 bases between. Looked up from germline, CDR1 is SGHAT and CDR2 is FQNNGV. CDR3 size: 13 residues. The CDR3 region has the DNA TGTGCCAGCAGCTTAAGCTTAGTCACTGAAGCTTTCTTT. Amino acids: CASSLSLVTEAFF.

V is TRBV7-2 and J is TRBJ2-5; 8 bases match TRBD2. Germline V gene data show CDR1 as SGHTA and CDR2 as FQGNSA. Trimming took 5 bases from V and 5 from J; bases not matched to a gene: 13. This CDR3 is built from 16 residues. The CDR3 loop is CASSLSIGGGFETQYF. As DNA, the CDR3 is TGTGCCAGCAGCCTAAGCATCGGCGGGGGGTTTGAGACCCAGTACTTC.

This clone was seen a single time. The rearrangement joins TRBV10-3 to TRBJ2-7; tentative D call: TRBD1 (5 bases). Trimming stripped 5 bases from V and 3 bases from J, with 11 bases between. Germline lookup yields CDR1 ENHRY and CDR2 SYGVKD. This CDR3 region has 13 residues. The DNA for the CDR3 is TGTGCCATCAGTCGACAGTCACTCTACGAGCAGTACTTC. Encoded protein: CAISRQSLYEQYF.

The chain couples TRBV18 to TRBJ2-7; maybe TRBD2 (6 bases). V was cut by 3 bases and J by 7 bases, with 13 bases left in between. CDR3 length: 13 residues. The germline gives CDR1 KGHSH, CDR2 LQKENI. The DNA for the CDR3 is TGTGCCAGCTCACCCATGGGACTTAAAGAGCAGTACTTC. Its protein is CASSPMGLKEQYF.

This chain joins TRBV15 and TRBJ2-1; D could derive from TRBD1 or TRBD2 (6 bases each). Germline V gene sequence: CDR1 LNHNV, CDR2 YYDKDF (reference sequence). The CDR3 length is 16 residues. V was shortened by 3 bases and J by 7 bases, with 19 bases between the two germline ends. The chain's CDR3 is CATSRGNIGGSNEQFF. CDR3 bases: TGTGCCACCAGCAGGGGGAACATAGGGGGGTCGAATGAGCAGTTCTTC.

The chain is built from TRBV2 and TRBJ2-7; 7 bases are a match to TRBD1. The CDR3 is 14 residues long. Germline V lookup: CDR1 SNHLY, CDR2 FYNNEI. V trimming: 4 bases; J trimming: 3 bases; junction bases outside the gene matches: 6. The CDR3 region is CASSVETGLYEQYF. CDR3 nucleotides: TGTGCCAGCAGTGTGGAGACAGGGCTCTACGAGCAGTACTTC.